What follows are 25 T cell receptor beta chains derived from one specimen sequenced in a study of T cells in Graves' hyperthyroidism and ophthalmopathy. The investigators amplified TCR beta CDR3 regions from RNA transcripts. The TCR CDR3 first-round RT-PCR relied on the HTBI primer set. Via MiXCR, TCRdb re-called the multiplex PCR reads, giving one row per CDR3 protein. The table shows under 350,000 distinct CDR3 sequences, with 15% to 20% occurring only once. Sequenced sample: blood. All receptors come from a woman aged 50 to 60 with Graves' hyperthyroidism.

This sequence joins TRBV9 and TRBJ2-3, with 14 bases lining up with TRBD2. V trimming: 3 bases; J trimming: 4 bases; junction bases outside the gene matches: 1. The CDR3 extends over 15 amino acids. CDR1 and CDR2 from the germline V gene are SGDLS and YYNGEE. The CDR3 reads CASSETSGRADTQYF. CDR3 sequence (DNA): TGTGCCAGCAGCGAGACTAGCGGGAGGGCAGATACGCAGTATTTT.

This clonotype was seen many times. It may be a read error: a sequence one base away is much more abundant. This rearrangement joins TRBV28 to TRBJ2-1; maybe TRBD2 (6 bases). This CDR3 contains 19 residues. The V gene's germline CDR1 is MDHEN and CDR2 SYDVKM. This chain's CDR3 is CAGSLGTTGASVSYNEQFF. In DNA form, the CDR3 reads TGTGCCGGCAGTTTGGGGACCACAGGAGCTAGCGTCTCCTACAATGAGCAGTTCTTC.

V gene TRBV19 combines with J gene TRBJ1-1; D gene unclear. The germline gives CDR1 LNHDA, CDR2 SQIVND (reference sequence). V gave up 8 bases and J gave up 2 bases, with 18 bases separating them. The CDR3 length is 15 residues. The CDR3 bases are TGTGCCAGTCGCCCCACCCCAACGGACAACACTGAAGCTTTCTTT. Residues: CASRPTPTDNTEAFF.

Ten or more counts support this clonotype. V is TRBV7-8 and J is TRBJ2-1, with 7 bases that match TRBD1. This CDR3 comprises 14 residues. The trim removed 8 bases at V and 4 bases at J, leaving 8 bases unmatched. Germline V gene data show CDR1 as SGHVS and CDR2 as FQNEAQ. CDR3 nucleotides: TGTGCCAGCGGGGCAGGGGGACCTTACAATGAGCAGTTCTTC. Protein: CASGAGGPYNEQFF.

The gene calls are TRBV6-5 and TRBJ2-2; 9 bases map to TRBD1. CDR3 size: 15 residues. The V gene's germline CDR1 is MNHEY and CDR2 SVGAGI. The J segment lost 5 bases and the V segment lost 0 bases, leaving 1 base of the junction unmatched. As DNA, the CDR3 is TGTGCCAGCAGTTACTCGGACAGGGGAACCGGGGAGCTGTTTTTT. Translated: CASSYSDRGTGELFF.

Regarding this clonotype: A single base separates this from a much larger clone, so it may be a read error. This sequence joins TRBV28 and TRBJ2-2; D might be TRBD2 (7 bases). Germline CDR1 is MDHEN and CDR2 is SYDVKM. The CDR3 has 16 amino acids. CDR3 coding DNA: TGTGCCAGCAGTTTAATTAGAACTAGCGTGTCAGGGGAGCTGTCTTTT. It encodes CASSLIRTSVSGELSF.

This rearrangement joins TRBV5-6 to TRBJ2-7; 11 bases fit TRBD2. The CDR3 has 15 residues. The V segment lost 3 bases and the J segment 0 bases; nucleotides outside the gene matches: 2. Looked up from germline, CDR1 is SGHDT and CDR2 is YYEEEE. The DNA for the CDR3 is TGTGCCAGCAGCTCTCTAGCGGGAGGCTCCTACGAGCAGTACTTC. Its protein is CASSSLAGGSYEQYF.

Concerning this clonotype itself: At one of its ends the junction is not consistent with the germline gene, which may arise from a read error. The rearrangement joins TRBV4-1 to TRBJ2-2; 14 bases are a match to TRBD2. The CDR3 sequence is 17 residues long. CDR1 is MGHRA and CDR2 is YSYEKL in the germline V gene. The CDR3 sequence is CASSPEGLAGVGGKLFF. CDR3 in DNA: TGCGCCAGCAGCCCCGAGGGACTAGCGGGAGTAGGCGGGAAGCTGTTTTTT.

The rearrangement joins TRBV4-1 to TRBJ1-5, with D possibly TRBD1 on 5 matching bases. Germline-derived CDR1 and CDR2 are MGHRA and YSYEKL. V lost 0 bases, J lost 1 base, and 13 bases lay in between. The CDR3 is made up of 17 amino acids. For the CDR3, the DNA is TGCGCCAGCAGCCAAGAGCGGGGCCGGATCAGCAATCAGCCCCAGCATTTT. Translating gives CASSQERGRISNQPQHF.

This clonotype was seen only a few times. The gene calls are TRBV2 and TRBJ2-2, with D possibly being TRBD2 (5 bases). CDR3 length equals 13 residues. CDR1 is SNHLY, CDR2 FYNNEI, per germline. Trimming removed 6 bases from V and 3 bases from J, with 8 bases in between. CDR3 DNA sequence: TGTGCCAGCAGCGGGGATTACACCGGGGAGCTGTTTTTT. Protein product: CASSGDYTGELFF.

This clonotype was observed a single time. The chain links TRBV6-1 to TRBJ1-6; D perhaps matches TRBD1 (5 bases). This CDR3 has 13 residues. V shed 7 bases and J shed 7 bases, with 11 bases lying between them. Germline V gene sequence: CDR1 MNHNS, CDR2 SASEGT. The CDR3 sequence is CASTGTGNSPLHF. The CDR3 coding sequence is TGTGCCAGCACCGGGACCGGGAATTCACCCCTCCACTTT.

CDR3 nucleotides: TGCGCCAGCAGCTTTGATAGCGGGAATCTTTGGAGCACCGGGGAGCTGTTTTTT. This sequence encodes CASSFDSGNLWSTGELFF. The chain couples TRBV5-1 to TRBJ2-2; 8 bases map to TRBD2. V dropped 2 bases and J dropped 4; count of bases not matched to a gene: 13. This CDR3 is 18 amino acids long. In germline, CDR1 is SGHRS, CDR2 YFSETQ.

The V and J genes are TRBV6-1 and TRBJ2-3; no clear D. Trimming removed 6 bases at V and 2 bases at J, with 9 bases between. CDR1 is MNHNS, CDR2 SASEGT, per germline. The CDR3 runs 13 residues. The CDR3 protein is CASRQDDTDTQYF. The CDR3 region has the DNA TGTGCCAGCAGGCAGGACGACACAGATACGCAGTATTTT.

This clonotype has at least ten counts. V usage is TRBV29-1 and J usage is TRBJ1-1, with 9 nucleotides matching TRBD1. J lost 0 bases, V lost 5 bases, and 4 bases had no gene match. CDR1 is SQVTM and CDR2 is ANQGSEA in the germline V gene. There are 14 residues in the CDR3. CDR3 nucleotide sequence: TGCAGCGTTAAGGGACAGGGAGTGAACACTGAAGCTTTCTTT. Amino acids: CSVKGQGVNTEAFF.

The sample holds a few counts of this clonotype. Here the CDR3 DNA reads TGTGCCAGCAGCCTTAGGGGAGAGGGTGAGCAGTTCTTC. Encoded protein: CASSLRGEGEQFF. The gene calls are TRBV6-1 and TRBJ2-1; D tentatively fits TRBD1 or TRBD2 (5 bases each). This CDR3 contains 13 residues. V was cut by 6 bases and J by 9 bases, with 15 bases left in between. Germline V gene sequence: CDR1 MNHNS, CDR2 SASEGT.

This clonotype was counted many times. The genes are TRBV12-3 or TRBV12-4 and TRBJ1-1; D remains ambiguous. The CDR3 spans 13 residues. V was cut by 4 bases and J by 0 bases, with 6 bases left in between. This chain's CDR3 is CASSWEVNTEAFF. In DNA, the CDR3 is TGTGCCAGCAGTTGGGAGGTGAACACTGAAGCTTTCTTT.

This clonotype was seen a few times. The rearrangement uses TRBV6-5 and TRBJ1-2, with unresolved D. This CDR3 is 14 amino acids long. The V and J ends lost 2 bases and 8 bases respectively, with 15 bases between them. Germline loops: CDR1 MNHEY, CDR2 SVGAGI. This CDR3 is CASSYRREFRGYTF. Here the CDR3 DNA reads TGTGCCAGCAGTTACCGGAGGGAATTTAGGGGCTACACCTTC.

This clonotype was found a few times. The chain employs TRBV5-5 and TRBJ2-1, with TRBD2 identical over 12 bases. The V and J ends lost 4 bases and 10 bases, in that order; junction bases with no gene match: 12. Germline V gene sequence: CDR1 SGHKS, CDR2 YYEKEE (reference sequence). The CDR3 sequence is 16 residues long. For the CDR3, the DNA is TGTGCCAGCAGCACCCTCGGGCTAGCGGGAGGGCACGAGCAGTTCTTC. It encodes CASSTLGLAGGHEQFF.

This clonotype was observed at least ten times. The V call is TRBV11-2, the J call TRBJ2-1, with 10 bases fitting TRBD2. Trimming cost V 8 bases and J 4 bases; bases outside gene matches: 8. This CDR3 contains 15 residues. Germline V gene data show CDR1 as SGHAT and CDR2 as FQNNGV. The CDR3 sequence: CASELAGADYNEQFF. The DNA for the CDR3 is TGTGCCAGCGAGCTAGCGGGGGCCGATTACAATGAGCAGTTCTTC.

The table lists this clonotype with a few counts. The J gene is TRBJ1-1, the V gene TRBV15, with 9 bases identical to TRBD1. The germline V gene encodes CDR1 LNHNV and CDR2 YYDKDF (reference sequence). V lost 5 bases to trimming and J lost 10 bases; unmatched junction nucleotides: 11. CDR3 size: 14 residues. CDR3 DNA: TGTGCCACCAGCGTTTTCACAGGGGGCAGGGGAGCTTTCTTT. Its protein is CATSVFTGGRGAFF.

This clonotype was seen a handful of times. V gene TRBV12-3 or TRBV12-4 combines with J gene TRBJ1-6, with no clear D. V gave up 8 bases and J gave up 14 bases, with 16 bases separating them. The CDR3 runs to 12 residues. Here the CDR3 DNA reads TGTGCCAGCCGACCTGACGGACTAGCCCTCCACTTT. Its protein is CASRPDGLALHF.

The rearrangement joins TRBV27 to TRBJ2-2; D perhaps matches TRBD2 (5 bases). The ends were cut back, 8 bases at V and 8 bases at J, with 21 bases in the middle. This CDR3 contains 15 residues. Germline V gene data show CDR1 as MNHEY and CDR2 as SMNVEV (reference sequence). The CDR3: CASRLGLAERGELFF. CDR3 nucleotides: TGTGCCAGCCGATTAGGGCTAGCCGAGAGGGGGGAGCTGTTTTTT.

This rearrangement joins TRBV6-4 to TRBJ2-3, with 11 bases that match TRBD2. CDR3 size: 16 residues. V was pared by 3 bases and J by 5 bases, with 7 bases of the junction left unmatched. Germline CDR1 is MRHNA and CDR2 is SNTAGT. The CDR3, as DNA: TGTGCCAGCAGTGAGGATAGCGGGAGGGGCCTAGATACGCAGTATTTT. This sequence encodes CASSEDSGRGLDTQYF.

This clonotype has at least ten counts. The rearrangement uses TRBV7-9 and TRBJ2-7; 9 bases agree with TRBD1. Unmatched junction bases numbered 4, after V lost 4 bases and J lost 3 bases. The V gene's germline CDR1 is SEHNR and CDR2 FQNEAQ (reference sequence). The length of the CDR3 is 14 residues. The CDR3 nucleotides read TGTGCCAGCAGCTCGGGGACAGGGATCTACGAGCAGTACTTC. Amino acid sequence: CASSSGTGIYEQYF.

The table lists this clonotype with many counts. The rearrangement links TRBV12-3 or TRBV12-4 to TRBJ2-1; 7 bases line up with TRBD2. V shed 3 bases and J 1 base; nucleotides not matched to a gene: 3. The CDR3 loop spans 15 amino acids. DNA for the CDR3: TGTGCCAGCAGTTTGTTGGGACTATCCTACAATGAGCAGTTCTTC. It yields the protein CASSLLGLSYNEQFF.